This T cell receptor (beta chain) came from a study of CD8 T cells in ankylosing spondylitis. The authors made TCR beta libraries by quantitative 5'-RACE with molecular barcodes. MiXCR was run by TCRdb on the 5' RACE reads, yielding one entry per CDR3 protein. The profile shows 80,000 to 100,000 distinct CDR3 sequences, 7.5% to 9% of them singletons. V was cut by 0 bases and J by 8 bases, with 21 bases left in between. Per germline, CDR1 SGHRS and CDR2 YFSETQ. CDR3 length: 16 amino acids. There are a few counts of this clonotype. V gene TRBV5-1 combines with J gene TRBJ2-7; D assignment may be TRBD1 or TRBD2 (6 bases each). The sample consisted of blood, either unsorted or a sorted T cell fraction (not recorded which). The TCR was taken from a male donor with ankylosing spondylitis or in good health (not recorded which). Here the CDR3 reads CASSLAGGGRGVQQYF. DNA of the CDR3: TGCGCCAGCAGCTTGGCCGGGGGCGGCCGAGGGGTCCAGCAGTACTTC.